This TCR beta chain was found in a study of somatic mutations in cytotoxic T cells in rheumatoid arthritis. The overall study: Including V beta1+ cells that were sequenced for TCRB, some T-cell populations stained with V beta antibodies were flow-sorted at nearly 100% purity.

Whole-study results and caveats: The clonality of CD8+ T cells was not significantly different between rheumatoid arthritis patients and age-matched healthy controls.

There are 13 residues in the CDR3. Looked up from germline, CDR1 is SQVTM and CDR2 is ANQGSEA. V was trimmed by 7 bases and J by 8 bases, leaving 18 bases between them. In the case of this clone: Its target is unknown.

TCRdb keeps only in-frame clones here, not all; method: immunoSEQ multiplex PCR. The sample gives 9,500 to 15,000 clones, 80% of which show up once; about 13% is in the top ten. The CD4+ and CD8+ fractions came from positive magnetic bead selection and were purity-checked by flow cytometry. The source material was CD8+ T cells sorted from blood. This TCR came from a man in his forties or fifties in good health. This chain joins TRBV29-1 and TRBJ2-1; D gene unclear. This CDR3 is CSGLGTQRYEQFF. The DNA for the CDR3 is TGCAGCGGCCTAGGAACTCAACGCTATGAGCAGTTCTTC.